These 8 T cell receptor beta chains came from one sample sequenced in a study of identical twins. MiXCR was run by TCRdb on the 5' RACE reads, yielding one entry per CDR3 protein. The repertoire includes 500,000 to 550,000 distinct CDR3 sequences, 20% to 25% of them detected once, and more than 0.4% sits in the top ten. A further study also used this sample, focusing on yellow fever vaccine responses in identical twins.

Specimen: CD4+ T cells sorted from blood. Receptors were obtained from a woman under 30 in good health.

A few counts support this clonotype. The chain has TRBV4-2 and TRBJ2-7, with D unclear. V shed 4 bases and J shed 7 bases, with 14 bases lying between them. Germline V CDR1 and CDR2: LGHNA, YNFKEQ. The CDR3 covers 13 residues. In nucleotides, the CDR3 is TGTGCCAGCAGCCGTAGTGGGTTGATTGAGCAGTACTTC. Its protein product is CASSRSGLIEQYF.

V and J are TRBV7-9 and TRBJ2-7, with D perhaps matching TRBD2 (6 bases). From germline, CDR1 is SEHNR and CDR2 FQNEAQ (reference sequence). V lost 10 bases and J 9 bases, leaving 16 bases between the germline ends. The CDR3 contains 11 residues. The CDR3 DNA sequence: TGTGCCACCACGGGAGTTCTTCGGCAGTACGTC. Translation: CATTGVLRQYV.

Turning to this clonotype: A much larger clone is a single base away; this may be a read error. The chain is built from TRBV7-2 and TRBJ2-2; D gene unclear. CDR1 is SGHTA and CDR2 is FQGNSA in the germline V gene. The CDR3 is 16 amino acids. V gave up 1 base and J gave up 5 bases, with 14 bases separating them. In DNA form, the CDR3 reads TGTGCCAGCAGCTTAGTAGTGCGGTCGGCGACCGGGGAGCTGTTTTTT. Translating it yields CASSLVVRSATGELFF. The entire variable domain, with the rest obtained from reference TRBV7-2 and TRBJ2-2, is as follows: GAGVSQSPSNKVTEKGKDVELRCDPISGHTALYWYRQSLGQGLEFLIYFQGNSAPDKSGLPSDRFSAERTGGSVSTLTIQRTQQEDSAVYLCASSLVVRSATGELFFGEGSRLTVL.

V and J are TRBV20-1 and TRBJ1-2; D remains unclear. This CDR3 spans 12 amino acids. V shed 3 bases and J shed 0 bases, with 5 bases lying between them. The V gene's germline CDR1 is DFQATT and CDR2 SNEGSKA (reference sequence). CDR3 region: CSASVANYGYTF. CDR3 coding DNA: TGCAGTGCTAGCGTCGCTAACTATGGCTACACCTTC.

The J gene is TRBJ2-2, the V gene TRBV27, with unresolved D. Germline V lookup: CDR1 MNHEY, CDR2 SMNVEV (reference sequence). The CDR3 runs to 15 residues. V shed 5 bases and J shed 7 bases, with 17 bases lying between them. The CDR3 spells CASSTPATNGGELFF. The CDR3 nucleotides are TGTGCCAGCAGTACGCCGGCGACAAACGGCGGGGAGCTGTTTTTT.

The V gene is TRBV12-3 or TRBV12-4, the J gene TRBJ2-1; 7 bases are shared with TRBD1. CDR3 length: 15 amino acids. With V trimmed by 7 bases and J by 5 bases, 11 bases remained unmatched. In DNA form, the CDR3 reads TGTGCCAGCATGACGACAGGGCTGGGCCACAATGAGCAGTTCTTC. Translating it yields CASMTTGLGHNEQFF.

This chain joins TRBV25-1 and TRBJ1-2; a possible D gene is TRBD1 (6 bases). CDR1 is MGHDK and CDR2 is SYGVNS in the germline V gene. This CDR3 is 13 amino acids long. V lost 3 bases to trimming and J lost 7 bases, with 12 bases between them. The CDR3 spells CASSEDSLSGYTF. The CDR3 bases are TGTGCCAGCAGTGAGGACAGTCTGTCTGGCTACACCTTC.

This clonotype appeared a few times. The rearrangement uses TRBV12-3 or TRBV12-4 and TRBJ1-4, with a weak D call TRBD1 (6 bases). V dropped 6 bases and J dropped 4 bases, with 12 bases sitting between them. This CDR3 is 14 amino acids long. The CDR3 nucleotides read TGTGCCAGCAGCCTCGGGACACTTAATGAAAAACTGTTTTTT. This translates into CASSLGTLNEKLFF.